Presented here are 18 T cell receptor beta chains from one specimen sequenced in a study of cytomegalovirus exposure and HLA in healthy donors. 60 Vbeta and 13 Jbeta primers were used in PCR. Some clones are missing from TCRdb's copy, which holds only in-frame ones; the method was immunoSEQ multiplex PCR. Of tens of thousands of clones in the sample, around 76% are singletons; the top ten hold under 3.5%. Sequenced material: PBMCs. These TCRs come from a man aged 18 to 29 in good health and CMV-seronegative.

The CDR3 spells CAWRRLRETGELFF. The CDR3 DNA reads TGTGCCTGGAGGAGACTGAGAGAAACCGGGGAGCTGTTTTTT. The chain has TRBV30 and TRBJ2-2; D call uncertain. V gave up 3 bases and J gave up 5 bases, with 13 bases separating them. The germline V gene encodes CDR1 GTSNPN and CDR2 SVGIG (reference sequence). This CDR3 has 14 residues.

The V call is TRBV5-6, the J call TRBJ2-2; tentatively, D is TRBD1 (5 bases). Trimming removed 3 bases at V and 1 base at J, with 13 bases between. Looked up from germline, CDR1 is SGHDT and CDR2 is YYEEEE. The CDR3 consists of 16 residues. CDR3 sequence (DNA): TGTGCCAGCAGCTATTACAGGAAAAGGAACACCGGGGAGCTGTTTTTT. Protein sequence: CASSYYRKRNTGELFF.

Comment on this clone: The same CDR3 also results from other DNA sequences found in this sample. The genes are TRBV18 and TRBJ2-7; TRBD1 might be the D (5 bases). Trimming took 6 bases from V and 4 from J, leaving 19 bases between them. Germline CDR1 KGHSH, CDR2 LQKENI. The CDR3 length is 15 residues. For the CDR3, the DNA is TGTGCCAGCTCCCCATTCGATGGACACCGATACGAGCAGTACGTC. Translated, it gives CASSPFDGHRYEQYV.

The genes are TRBV10-3 and TRBJ2-1; possible D gene TRBD2, 7 bases. Trimming cost V 0 bases and J 6 bases, with 18 bases left between them. This CDR3 spans 17 amino acids. From germline, CDR1 is ENHRY and CDR2 SYGVKD. In DNA, the CDR3 is TGTGCCATCAGTGAGTCATCGAGGGGGAGGGCGAGCAATGAGCAGTTCTTC. Protein product: CAISESSRGRASNEQFF.

This chain uses TRBV15 with TRBJ2-2, with 9 bases fitting TRBD1. Germline V lookup: CDR1 LNHNV, CDR2 YYDKDF (reference sequence). The trim removed 0 bases at V and 0 bases at J, leaving 8 bases unmatched. This CDR3 region has 19 residues. CDR3 nucleotide sequence: TGTGCCACCAGCAGAGAGGGACAGGGAAGGGCGACGAACACCGGGGAGCTGTTTTTT. This translates into CATSREGQGRATNTGELFF.

V is TRBV7-3 and J is TRBJ1-5, with D tentatively TRBD1 (6 bases). Germline V gives CDR1 SGHTA, CDR2 FQGTGA. The CDR3 runs 14 residues. Trimming pared 5 bases from V and 3 bases from J, leaving 11 bases between. In DNA form, the CDR3 reads TGTGCCAGCAGCCTGGACAGATACAATCAGCCCCAGCATTTT. The encoded protein is CASSLDRYNQPQHF. Drawing the rest from reference TRBV7-3 and TRBJ1-5, the complete variable domain is GAGVSQTPSNKVTEKGKYVELRCDPISGHTALYWYRQSLGQGPEFLIYFQGTGAADDSGLPNDRFFAVRPEGSVSTLKIQRTERGDSAVYLCASSLDRYNQPQHFGDGTRLSIL.

The CDR3 reads CASSDRGSPLHF. CDR3 DNA sequence: TGTGCCAGCAGTGACAGGGGTTCACCCCTCCACTTT. The chain joins TRBV2 to TRBJ1-6, with D perhaps matching TRBD1 (6 bases). The CDR3 covers 12 residues. The ends were cut back, 3 bases at V and 9 bases at J, with 6 bases in the middle. Germline loops: CDR1 SNHLY, CDR2 FYNNEI.

The genes are TRBV2 and TRBJ1-2; 8 positions match TRBD1. V was clipped by 6 bases and J by 5 bases; unmatched bases: 23. This CDR3 region has 19 residues. Germline V lookup: CDR1 SNHLY, CDR2 FYNNEI. CDR3 amino acids: CASRKGQGGEVRARYGYTF. CDR3 DNA sequence: TGTGCCAGCAGGAAAGGACAGGGTGGGGAAGTAAGAGCACGATATGGCTACACCTTC.

V usage is TRBV30 and J usage is TRBJ2-3, with 8 bases fitting TRBD2. Germline V lookup: CDR1 GTSNPN, CDR2 SVGIG (reference sequence). The CDR3 is 15 residues long. V lost 0 bases to trimming and J lost 4 bases; unmatched junction nucleotides: 6. The CDR3 is CAWSVRGGWSDTQYF. The CDR3 nucleotides read TGTGCCTGGAGTGTTCGCGGGGGGTGGTCAGATACGCAGTATTTT.

The rearrangement uses TRBV19 and TRBJ2-2; D might be TRBD1 (6 bases). The germline V gene has CDR1 LNHDA and CDR2 SQIVND (reference sequence). The CDR3 is 14 residues long. Deletions cut 2 bases from V and 6 bases from J, with 10 bases between. Written as DNA, the CDR3 is TGTGCCAGTAGTATAAGAGGGGGATCCGGGGAGCTGTTTTTT. It encodes CASSIRGGSGELFF.

This clone has a handful of counts. V gene TRBV6-4 combines with J gene TRBJ2-2, with 10 bases that match TRBD2. CDR3 size: 17 residues. V shed 5 bases, J shed 0 bases, and the junction held 6 bases outside the gene matches. Germline V gene sequence: CDR1 MRHNA, CDR2 SNTAGT. The CDR3 region is CASSRSSGGTNTGELFF. The DNA for the CDR3 is TGTGCCAGCAGTAGGAGTAGCGGGGGGACGAACACCGGGGAGCTGTTTTTT.

V usage is TRBV27 and J usage is TRBJ1-1; D might be TRBD1 (5 bases). The CDR3 sequence is 14 residues long. V was clipped by 5 bases and J by 1 base, with 11 bases between them. Germline lookup yields CDR1 MNHEY and CDR2 SMNVEV (reference sequence). The CDR3 DNA sequence: TGTGCCAGCAGTGCACGGGGGTGGAACACTGAAGCTTTCTTT. Translating gives CASSARGWNTEAFF.

The gene calls are TRBV7-2 and TRBJ2-6, with D tentatively TRBD1 (6 bases). This CDR3 has 17 residues. Trimming pared 0 bases from V and 0 bases from J, leaving 9 bases between. In germline, CDR1 is SGHTA, CDR2 FQGNSA. The CDR3 region has the DNA TGTGCCAGCAGCTTAGCGGCAGGGGACTCTGGGGCCAACGTCCTGACTTTC. Translated, it gives CASSLAAGDSGANVLTF.

The CDR3 DNA follows: TGTGCCAGCTCCCCGGGGGTTCGCACTGAAGCTTTCTTT. It encodes CASSPGVRTEAFF. V usage is TRBV14 and J usage is TRBJ1-1; TRBD1 is a possible D gene (5 bases). Germline V gene sequence: CDR1 SGHDN, CDR2 FVKESK. The CDR3 runs 13 residues. Trimming took 8 bases from V and 4 from J, leaving 14 bases between them.

The chain couples TRBV25-1 to TRBJ1-5, with D hard to call. Trimming removed 2 bases from V and 3 bases from J, with 5 bases in between. Germline V gives CDR1 MGHDK, CDR2 SYGVNS. The CDR3 is 13 amino acids. CDR3 protein: CASSEENNQPQHF. CDR3 nucleotides: TGTGCCAGCAGTGAAGAGAACAATCAGCCCCAGCATTTT.

The chain employs TRBV10-3 and TRBJ2-1; 7 positions match TRBD1. Per germline, CDR1 ENHRY and CDR2 SYGVKD. Germline trimming cut 8 bases from V and 4 bases from J; bases unmatched to any gene: 2. This CDR3 is built from 12 residues. The CDR3 region has the DNA TGTGCCATCGGGACAGATTACAATGAGCAGTTCTTC. As protein: CAIGTDYNEQFF.

The chain carries TRBV5-1 and TRBJ2-2, with TRBD2 matching over 8 bases. The CDR3 loop spans 15 amino acids. CDR1 and CDR2 (germline): SGHRS, YFSETQ. The V segment lost 1 base and the J segment 7 bases; nucleotides outside the gene matches: 6. CDR3 amino acids: CASSLYSGASGELFF. The CDR3 DNA reads TGCGCCAGCAGCTTGTATAGCGGGGCTAGCGGGGAGCTGTTTTTT.

The rearrangement uses TRBV11-2 and TRBJ2-7; weak D call: TRBD1 (5 bases). Per germline, CDR1 SGHAT and CDR2 FQNNGV. The CDR3 loop spans 13 amino acids. Trimming left V 4 bases short and J 3 bases short, with 10 bases between. The CDR3 here is CASSSDRNYEQYF. The CDR3 coding sequence is TGTGCCAGCAGCTCCGACAGAAACTACGAGCAGTACTTC.